The 29 T cell receptor beta chains given below trace back to one sample, sequenced in a study of blood T cell repertoires in COVID-19 (TCRdb year 2020). Libraries came from the immunoSEQ multiplex PCR assay. The table was pulled from immuneACCESS by TCRdb, which kept in-frame rearrangements only. Such tables lose some clones; where checked, under half of the loss comes from unresolved V genes, and the rest has no known cause. The sample includes 90,000 to 150,000 clones, with roughly 84% observed a single time. The ten largest clones capture around 4.2% of the sample. The material sequenced was peripheral blood. These receptors were collected from a man in his sixties with acute or convalescent COVID-19.

The gene calls are TRBV6-5 and TRBJ2-7; D is unresolved. CDR1 MNHEY and CDR2 SVGAGI come from the germline V gene. This CDR3 region has 14 residues. The V end was cut by 5 bases, the J end by 2 bases, with 13 bases between. CDR3 protein: CASSLPTLPYEQYF. Written as DNA, the CDR3 is TGTGCCAGCAGTCTACCGACACTGCCCTACGAGCAGTACTTC.

This chain joins TRBV7-6 and TRBJ1-6; D gene ambiguous. Germline values: CDR1 SGHVS, CDR2 FNYEAQ. The CDR3 runs to 13 residues. Trimming removed 4 bases from V and 6 bases from J, with 7 bases in between. Here the CDR3 reads CASSSGSNSPLHF. Here the CDR3 DNA reads TGTGCCAGCAGCTCGGGTTCTAATTCACCCCTCCACTTT.

The rearrangement uses TRBV28 and TRBJ1-2; D might be TRBD1 (6 bases). The germline gives CDR1 MDHEN, CDR2 SYDVKM. CDR3 length: 13 amino acids. V lost 4 bases, J lost 4 bases, and 10 bases lay in between. Written as DNA, the CDR3 is TGTGCCAGCAGTTCTACAGGGCCCTATGGCTACACCTTC. Its protein is CASSSTGPYGYTF.

The chain uses TRBV12-5 and TRBJ2-7, with 8 bases matching TRBD1. The V gene's germline CDR1 is LGHNT and CDR2 FRNRAP. With 0 bases clipped from V and 7 bases from J, the junction kept 8 bases outside the gene matches. The length of the CDR3 is 15 residues. For the CDR3, the DNA is TGTGCTAGTGGTTTGGTAAAGACAGGGGAGGAGGAGCAGTACTTC. It specifies CASGLVKTGEEEQYF.

The chain is built from TRBV29-1 and TRBJ1-2, with 9 bases aligning to TRBD1. This CDR3 spans 13 amino acids. Trimming cost V 7 bases and J 6 bases; bases outside gene matches: 9. Looked up from germline, CDR1 is SQVTM and CDR2 is ANQGSEA. CDR3 sequence reads: CSETRQGGDGYTF. Written as DNA, the CDR3 is TGCAGCGAGACTAGACAGGGGGGGGATGGCTACACCTTC.

The chain recombines TRBV7-2 with TRBJ2-2; possibly TRBD2 for D (5 bases). CDR3 size: 13 residues. Germline V gene sequence: CDR1 SGHTA, CDR2 FQGNSA. V was clipped by 5 bases and J by 2 bases, with 6 bases between them. The CDR3 here is CASSGSNTGELFF. CDR3 DNA sequence: TGTGCCAGCAGCGGGAGTAACACCGGGGAGCTGTTTTTT. Full variable domain (missing parts from reference TRBV7-2 and TRBJ2-2): GAGVSQSPSNKVTEKGKDVELRCDPISGHTALYWYRQSLGQGLEFLIYFQGNSAPDKSGLPSDRFSAERTGGSVSTLTIQRTQQEDSAVYLCASSGSNTGELFFGEGSRLTVL.

The chain joins TRBV28 to TRBJ1-6; D not resolved. The germline CDR1 and CDR2 sequences are MDHEN and SYDVKM. CDR3 size: 12 residues. Trimming removed 7 bases at V and 8 bases at J, with 9 bases between. Written as DNA, the CDR3 is TGTGCCAGCACGGTTTTGGATTCACCCCTCCACTTT. As protein: CASTVLDSPLHF.

This sequence joins TRBV30 and TRBJ2-2; D not resolved. V was shortened by 4 bases and J by 0 bases, with 9 bases between the two germline ends. The CDR3 is 14 residues long. Germline V lookup: CDR1 GTSNPN, CDR2 SVGIG (reference sequence). The CDR3 loop reads CAWKPTSNTGELFF. CDR3 sequence (DNA): TGTGCCTGGAAGCCGACTTCGAACACCGGGGAGCTGTTTTTT. Full variable domain (rest looked up from reference TRBV30 and TRBJ2-2): SQTIHQWPATLVQPVGSPLSLECTVEGTSNPNLYWYRQAAGRGLQLLFYSVGIGQISSEVPQNLSASRPQDRQFILSSKKLLLSDSGFYLCAWKPTSNTGELFFGEGSRLTVL.

V gene TRBV21-1 combines with J gene TRBJ2-1; the D call in the table, TRBD2, was not verified against the DNA. TRBV21-1 represents a pseudogene. The CDR3 is 20 amino acids. The CDR3 DNA is TGTGCCAGCAGCTCGCGCCCAGGACTAGCGGCGCCAGATCCCTACAATGAGCAGTTCTTC. Amino acid sequence: CASSSRPGLAAPDPYNEQFF.

V and J are TRBV9 and TRBJ2-3; 10 nucleotides agree with TRBD2. The CDR3 has 15 amino acids. J gave up 7 bases and V 3 bases, and 8 bases lay outside the gene matches. Germline V gene data show CDR1 as SGDLS and CDR2 as YYNGEE. The DNA of the CDR3 is TGTGCCAGCAGCGACCCCGGGACTAGCGTTTATACGCAGTATTTT. The encoded protein is CASSDPGTSVYTQYF.

The J gene is TRBJ2-7, the V gene TRBV6-2 or TRBV6-3; 9 bases match TRBD1. Germline loops: CDR1 MNHEY, CDR2 SVGEGT. There are 15 residues in the CDR3. Germline trimming cut 4 bases from V and 6 bases from J; bases unmatched to any gene: 10. CDR3 nucleotides: TGTGCCAGCAGTTCAGGGGGTTACAGGGGGCGCGAGCAGTACTTC. Residues: CASSSGGYRGREQYF.

This chain connects TRBV5-1 to TRBJ2-1; 7 bases map to TRBD2. Losses at the gene ends were 5 bases for V and 3 bases for J; bases not matched to a gene: 14. The CDR3 covers 17 residues. Germline CDR1 reads SGHRS; CDR2 reads YFSETQ. For the CDR3, the DNA is TGCGCCAGCAGACCGCCACTCACTAGCGCCAACTACAATGAGCAGTTCTTC. Protein: CASRPPLTSANYNEQFF.

The V call is TRBV19, the J call TRBJ2-1, with D possibly being TRBD2 (7 bases). This CDR3 contains 16 residues. V was pared by 3 bases and J by 3 bases, with 15 bases between. Per germline, CDR1 LNHDA and CDR2 SQIVND (reference sequence). The CDR3 DNA sequence: TGTGCCAGTAGTATTTTAGGGGGAGGGGACTACAATGAGCAGTTCTTC. Residues: CASSILGGGDYNEQFF.

The J gene is TRBJ2-1, the V gene TRBV7-9; 12 nucleotides match TRBD1. CDR1 is SEHNR, CDR2 FQNEAQ, per germline (reference sequence). V trimming: 3 bases; J trimming: 9 bases; junction bases outside the gene matches: 9. This CDR3 is 16 amino acids long. The CDR3 region has the DNA TGTGCCAGCAGCTTCGCGGGGACAGGGGGCCGTGGTGAGCAGTTCTTC. It encodes CASSFAGTGGRGEQFF.

CDR3 amino acids: CASSPGQGLGFNEQYF. CDR3 DNA: TGTGCCAGCAGTCCCGGACAGGGGCTGGGGTTTAACGAGCAGTACTTC. The V call is TRBV2, the J call TRBJ2-7, with 9 bases identical to TRBD1. The CDR3 runs to 16 residues. The trim removed 5 bases at V and 5 bases at J, leaving 13 bases unmatched. CDR1 is SNHLY, CDR2 FYNNEI, per germline.

V usage is TRBV2 and J usage is TRBJ1-3; no clear D. The CDR3 is 15 amino acids. V gave up 9 bases and J gave up 0 bases, with 15 bases separating them. The germline CDR1 and CDR2 sequences are SNHLY and FYNNEI. The CDR3 bases are TGTGCCAGGGTCGCGGCCACACCCTCTGGAAACACCATATATTTT. This gives the protein CARVAATPSGNTIYF.

This clone appeared once. V usage is TRBV2 and J usage is TRBJ2-1; a possible D gene is TRBD1 (5 bases). Trimming stripped 7 bases from V and 0 bases from J, with 13 bases between. Germline lookup yields CDR1 SNHLY and CDR2 FYNNEI. The CDR3 is 15 residues long. CDR3 loop: CASIKGPLSYNEQFF. CDR3 sequence (DNA): TGTGCCAGCATCAAGGGGCCCCTCTCCTACAATGAGCAGTTCTTC.

The chain combines TRBV19 with TRBJ2-6; D remains unclear. This CDR3 spans 15 amino acids. Trimming removed 3 bases from V and 4 bases from J, with 10 bases in between. Germline CDR1 reads LNHDA; CDR2 reads SQIVND (reference sequence). The CDR3 DNA follows: TGTGCCAGTAGTATCAGTCCCTCGGGGGCCAACGTCCTGACTTTC. Amino acid sequence: CASSISPSGANVLTF.

As DNA, the CDR3 is TGTGCCAGTAGTCCGGGACAGGGATGGTACGAGCAGTACTTC. Protein: CASSPGQGWYEQYF. The V and J genes are TRBV19 and TRBJ2-7; 9 bases are a match to TRBD1. Germline lookup yields CDR1 LNHDA and CDR2 SQIVND (reference sequence). The CDR3 consists of 14 residues. The ends lost 5 bases at V and 4 bases at J; junction bases unmatched: 6. Full variable domain (missing parts from reference TRBV19 and TRBJ2-7): DGGITQSPKYLFRKEGQNVTLSCEQNLNHDAMYWYRQDPGQGLRLIYYSQIVNDFQKGDIAEGYSVSREKKESFPLTVTSAQKNPTAFYLCASSPGQGWYEQYFGPGTRLTVT.

A few counts support this clone. This chain connects TRBV25-1 to TRBJ2-1, with TRBD1 matching 10 bases. Per the germline V gene, CDR1 is MGHDK and CDR2 is SYGVNS. V was pared by 7 bases and J by 5 bases, with 5 bases of the junction left unmatched. The CDR3 totals 14 residues. The CDR3 DNA follows: TGTGCCAGCAATGACAGGGGGCCCCACAATGAGCAGTTCTTC. Translated: CASNDRGPHNEQFF.

The chain combines TRBV28 with TRBJ1-5, with 9 nucleotides matching TRBD1. Germline-derived CDR1 and CDR2 are MDHEN and SYDVKM. V was clipped by 4 bases and J by 6 bases; unmatched bases: 7. The CDR3 is 15 residues long. The CDR3 loop reads CASSSGTGMGQPQHF. The CDR3 DNA sequence: TGTGCCAGCAGTTCCGGGACAGGGATGGGTCAGCCCCAGCATTTT.

This clone was counted between two and nine times. The CDR3 reads CASSPSSPFTGLRSYEQYF. The CDR3 DNA follows: TGTGCCAGCAGCCCCTCCAGTCCTTTTACAGGTCTCCGATCCTACGAGCAGTACTTC. This chain connects TRBV13 to TRBJ2-7, with D possibly being TRBD1 (5 bases). CDR1 is PRHDT, CDR2 FYEKMQ, per germline (reference sequence). V was cut by 5 bases and J by 1 base, with 27 bases left in between. This CDR3 spans 19 amino acids. Full variable domain (missing parts from reference TRBV13 and TRBJ2-7): AAGVIQSPRHLIKEKRETATLKCYPIPRHDTVYWYQQGPGQDPQFLISFYEKMQSDKGSIPDRFSAQQFSDYHSELNMSSLELGDSALYFCASSPSSPFTGLRSYEQYFGPGTRLTVT.

In nucleotides, the CDR3 is TGTGCCAGCAGTCAGATAGCCGGGACAGGGAAATATAGCAATCAGCCCCAGCATTTT. Protein: CASSQIAGTGKYSNQPQHF. V and J are TRBV28 and TRBJ1-5; the match to TRBD1 covers 9 bases. Germline CDR1 is MDHEN and CDR2 is SYDVKM. This CDR3 is built from 19 residues. Trimming cost V 5 bases and J 0 bases; bases outside gene matches: 14. Full variable domain (rest looked up from reference TRBV28 and TRBJ1-5): DVKVTQSSRYLVKRTGEKVFLECVQDMDHENMFWYRQDPGLGLRLIYFSYDVKMKEKGDIPEGYSVSREKKERFSLILESASTNQTSMYLCASSQIAGTGKYSNQPQHFGDGTRLSIL.

The J gene is TRBJ2-1, the V gene TRBV30; TRBD2 agrees at 7 bases. J lost 5 bases, V lost 0 bases, and 10 bases had no gene match. The CDR3 spans 16 residues. CDR1 and CDR2 (germline): GTSNPN, SVGIG (reference sequence). The CDR3 DNA sequence: TGTGCCTGGAGTGTAATCGGGCTAGCGGTTAACAATGAGCAGTTCTTC. Translating gives CAWSVIGLAVNNEQFF. The whole variable domain, remainder taken from reference TRBV30 and TRBJ2-1, is SQTIHQWPATLVQPVGSPLSLECTVEGTSNPNLYWYRQAAGRGLQLLFYSVGIGQISSEVPQNLSASRPQDRQFILSSKKLLLSDSGFYLCAWSVIGLAVNNEQFFGPGTRLTVL.

This chain connects TRBV7-6 to TRBJ2-2; D might be TRBD2 (5 bases). V lost 3 bases to trimming and J lost 7 bases, with 9 bases between them. Looked up from germline, CDR1 is SGHVS and CDR2 is FNYEAQ. CDR3 length: 13 amino acids. CDR3 amino acids: CASSLGRGGELFF. CDR3 DNA sequence: TGTGCCAGCAGCTTGGGTCGGGGCGGGGAGCTGTTTTTT.

The chain joins TRBV4-2 to TRBJ2-3; TRBD1 is a possible D gene (5 bases). Trimming left V 0 bases short and J 0 bases short, with 13 bases between. The CDR3 sequence is 17 residues long. Germline V gene sequence: CDR1 LGHNA, CDR2 YNFKEQ. The CDR3: CASSQDRQRASTDTQYF. DNA for the CDR3: TGTGCCAGCAGCCAAGATCGACAGCGAGCTAGCACAGATACGCAGTATTTT.

The genes are TRBV19 and TRBJ1-4; no clear D gene. Trimming removed 3 bases from V and 7 bases from J, with 9 bases in between. The CDR3 loop spans 13 amino acids. Germline CDR1 is LNHDA and CDR2 is SQIVND (reference sequence). CDR3 in amino acids: CASSIQVPEKLFF. CDR3 nucleotide sequence: TGTGCCAGTAGTATCCAGGTACCTGAAAAACTGTTTTTT.

This clone was detected a few times. The chain recombines TRBV6-2 or TRBV6-3 with TRBJ2-3; D is perhaps TRBD1 (6 bases). The CDR3 has 16 amino acids. The germline CDR1 and CDR2 sequences are MNHEY and SVGEGT. The germline V and J ends were trimmed by 5 bases and 8 bases, with 23 bases remaining between them. CDR3 region: CASSPNAGDPACTQYF. DNA of the CDR3: TGTGCCAGCAGTCCGAACGCAGGGGACCCGGCCTGTACGCAGTATTTT.

The rearrangement joins TRBV4-1 to TRBJ2-3; TRBD2 is a possible D gene (6 bases). Germline CDR1 MGHRA, CDR2 YSYEKL. Trimming removed 3 bases at V and 5 bases at J, with 9 bases between. The CDR3 spans 13 residues. The CDR3 DNA reads TGCGCCAGCAGCCAGACCGGGGGAGATACGCAGTATTTT. It encodes CASSQTGGDTQYF.